Shown below are 18 T cell receptor beta chains from a single sample sequenced in a study of blood T cell repertoires in COVID-19. Generated by immunoSEQ multiplex PCR, the TCRdb table keeps only in-frame clones and is missing some. The data show about 260,000 clones, over 80% seen once. Material for sequencing was peripheral blood. Receptors were obtained from a woman aged 40 to 50 who had recovered from COVID-19.

V and J are TRBV5-4 and TRBJ2-7, with D possibly TRBD2 on 5 matching bases. Trimming took off 6 bases at V and 1 base at J, with 14 bases between the two ends. The CDR3 has 14 residues. In germline, CDR1 is SGHNT, CDR2 YYREEE (reference sequence). CDR3 DNA: TGTGCCAGCACCGACTTAGGAGGATCCTACGAGCAGTACTTC. It translates to CASTDLGGSYEQYF.

The V gene is TRBV19, the J gene TRBJ1-2, with TRBD1 matching over 7 bases. The CDR3 length is 16 residues. Germline V CDR1 and CDR2: LNHDA, SQIVND (reference sequence). Unmatched junction bases numbered 15, after V lost 9 bases and J lost 2 bases. Here the CDR3 reads CASFRDSRASNYGYTF. The CDR3 DNA sequence: TGTGCCAGCTTCCGGGACAGCAGAGCATCCAACTATGGCTACACCTTC.

The rearrangement links TRBV25-1 to TRBJ2-2; no reliable D call. The CDR3 totals 13 residues. V lost 11 bases to trimming and J lost 5 bases, with 15 bases between them. CDR1 is MGHDK and CDR2 is SYGVNS in the germline V gene. The CDR3 loop reads CALELPRTGELFF. CDR3 DNA: TGTGCCCTGGAGTTACCACGGACCGGGGAGCTGTTTTTT.

The table lists this clone with a count of one. The genes are TRBV5-3 and TRBJ2-1; the match to TRBD2 covers 7 bases. TRBV5-3 is assigned to the ORF class and has an uncertain function. This CDR3 is built from 17 residues. J was trimmed by 0 bases and V by 1 base; bases with no gene match: 7. In nucleotides, the CDR3 is TGTGCCAGAAGCTTGTTCCTAGCGGCTATCTCCTACAATGAGCAGTTCTTC. Translated, it gives CARSLFLAAISYNEQFF.

CDR3 amino acids: CASSELRSGEQYF. As DNA, the CDR3 is TGTGCCAGCAGTGAGCTACGCTCTGGCGAGCAGTACTTC. This chain links TRBV6-1 with TRBJ2-7; D gene unclear. CDR1 and CDR2 (germline): MNHNS, SASEGT. Trimming stripped 3 bases from V and 6 bases from J, with 12 bases between. The length of the CDR3 is 13 residues.

The chain couples TRBV12-3 or TRBV12-4 to TRBJ1-2, with 8 bases lining up with TRBD1. The CDR3 length is 12 residues. The junction had 3 bases not matched to a gene; V was cut back by 6 bases and J by 6 bases. DNA for the CDR3: TGTGCCAGCAGCGCCAGGGGGCATGGCTACACCTTC. Translating gives CASSARGHGYTF.

The V call is TRBV18, the J call TRBJ1-1; the D is unclear. Per the germline V gene, CDR1 is KGHSH and CDR2 is LQKENI. Deletions cut 6 bases from V and 0 bases from J, with 8 bases between. The CDR3 is made up of 13 amino acids. CDR3 residues: CASSPDMNTEAFF. CDR3 bases: TGTGCCAGCTCCCCTGACATGAACACTGAAGCTTTCTTT.

This rearrangement joins TRBV6-5 to TRBJ1-2, with D maybe TRBD1 (5 bases). The CDR3 length is 12 residues. Looked up from germline, CDR1 is MNHEY and CDR2 is SVGAGI. Trimming took 5 bases from V and 7 from J, leaving 11 bases between them. The CDR3 nucleotides read TGTGCCAGCAGTCAGGGCGTTCGTGGCTACACCTTC. Encoded protein: CASSQGVRGYTF.

This clone was observed a single time. This chain joins TRBV5-1 and TRBJ2-1; 7 nucleotides align to TRBD1. V lost 6 bases and J lost 6; bases outside the gene matches: 9. The CDR3 has 14 residues. Germline lookup yields CDR1 SGHRS and CDR2 YFSETQ. The CDR3 reads CASMTGTFSNEQFF. Here the CDR3 DNA reads TGCGCCAGCATGACAGGGACCTTTTCCAATGAGCAGTTCTTC.

This chain uses TRBV5-1 with TRBJ1-3, with 9 bases fitting TRBD1. The CDR3 totals 16 residues. Trimming removed 5 bases from V and 1 base from J; junction bases left unmatched: 7. Germline assignment: CDR1 SGHRS and CDR2 YFSETQ. The CDR3, as DNA: TGCGCCAGCAGGCGAGGAGGGACAGGGTCTGGAAACACCATATATTTT. Its translation is CASRRGGTGSGNTIYF.

This clone is a singleton in its sample. The V call is TRBV4-3, the J call TRBJ2-3; 10 bases fit TRBD2. This CDR3 has 16 amino acids. With V trimmed by 0 bases and J by 1 base, 1 base remained unmatched. From germline, CDR1 is LGHNA and CDR2 YSLEER. The CDR3 protein is CASSQDSGGRTDTQYF. Written as DNA, the CDR3 is TGCGCCAGCAGCCAAGATAGCGGGGGGCGCACAGATACGCAGTATTTT.

V and J are TRBV27 and TRBJ2-2; 12 bases match TRBD2. The junction had 3 bases not matched to a gene; V was cut back by 2 bases and J by 5 bases. Germline V gene sequence: CDR1 MNHEY, CDR2 SMNVEV (reference sequence). The CDR3 extends over 16 amino acids. The CDR3 reads CASSLLLAGGTGELFF. The CDR3 DNA reads TGTGCCAGCAGTTTACTACTAGCGGGGGGTACCGGGGAGCTGTTTTTT.

The V and J genes are TRBV15 and TRBJ1-3, with TRBD1 as a possible D gene (6 bases). Germline V gene lookup returns CDR1 LNHNV and CDR2 YYDKDF (reference sequence). V lost 6 bases and J lost 2, with 20 bases in between. The CDR3 is made up of 17 amino acids. This chain's CDR3 is CATSSRGGTLTGNTIYF. The CDR3 region has the DNA TGTGCCACCAGTAGCAGGGGAGGGACTCTAACTGGAAACACCATATATTTT.

This clone came up once. The chain is built from TRBV15 and TRBJ1-3; 7 bases are shared with TRBD1. V gave up 4 bases and J gave up 1 base; unmatched junction bases: 13. Germline lookup yields CDR1 LNHNV and CDR2 YYDKDF (reference sequence). There are 18 residues in the CDR3. This CDR3 is CATSKATGVGGSGNTIYF. CDR3 in DNA: TGTGCCACCAGCAAGGCCACAGGGGTCGGAGGGTCTGGAAACACCATATATTTT. Full variable domain (missing parts from reference TRBV15 and TRBJ1-3): DAMVIQNPRYQVTQFGKPVTLSCSQTLNHNVMYWYQQKSSQAPKLLFHYYDKDFNNEADTPDNFQSRRPNTSFCFLDIRSPGLGDTAMYLCATSKATGVGGSGNTIYFGEGSWLTVV.

In DNA form, the CDR3 reads TGTGCCAGCAGTGGGGCCCGGGGGGCCCACGAGCAGTACTTC. It yields the protein CASSGARGAHEQYF. The V gene is TRBV2, the J gene TRBJ2-7, with D possibly matching TRBD2 (7 bases). V lost 4 bases, J lost 5 bases, and 15 bases lay in between. Germline V gene data show CDR1 as SNHLY and CDR2 as FYNNEI. The CDR3 totals 14 residues.

This chain links TRBV29-1 with TRBJ1-2, with a weak D call TRBD1 (6 bases). The CDR3 runs 13 residues. Per germline, CDR1 SQVTM and CDR2 ANQGSEA. V was shortened by 4 bases and J by 5 bases, with 14 bases between the two germline ends. The CDR3 reads CSVVSGVLYGYTF. The CDR3 nucleotides are TGCAGCGTTGTATCAGGGGTGTTATATGGCTACACCTTC.

The rearrangement links TRBV4-3 to TRBJ1-3; D uncertain. The CDR3 extends over 13 amino acids. The V end lost 2 bases, the J end lost 6 bases, and 8 bases lay between the germline ends. Germline CDR1 LGHNA, CDR2 YSLEER. CDR3 coding DNA: TGCGCCAGCAGCCAATCCCTGGCAAACACCATATATTTT. It yields the protein CASSQSLANTIYF.

The sample holds a few counts of this clone. J is TRBJ1-2 and V is TRBV10-3, with 8 bases matching TRBD1. V gave up 6 bases and J gave up 8 bases; unmatched junction bases: 23. The CDR3 runs 18 residues. Germline V lookup: CDR1 ENHRY, CDR2 SYGVKD. In nucleotides, the CDR3 is TGTGCCATCAGCGACTCGAGTCTCACAGGGGGTATAAGGGGAGGCTACACCTTC. Its protein product is CAISDSSLTGGIRGGYTF.